This paragraph reports one T cell receptor (beta chain). The record originates from a study of blood T cell repertoires in COVID-19. Whole-study context: The United States, Italy and Spain supplied acute and convalescent COVID-19 samples. Nucleic acid was either cDNA or gDNA, and it came from T cells, B-cell-depleted T cells, or PBMCs.

Losses at the gene ends were 5 bases for V and 5 bases for J; bases not matched to a gene: 7. The CDR3 totals 15 residues. Germline V CDR1 and CDR2: SGHRS, YFSETQ. Per the study methods: Cell counts per sample came from amplifying reference gene primers. Measured with immunoSEQ multiplex PCR; TCRdb has only the in-frame clones, and not every one. That table furnishes V, J and clone size, whereas the DNA furnished D and trimming. This sample yields under 300,000 clones, of which around 86% are seen a single time; roughly 13% belongs to the top ten. The chain uses TRBV5-1 and TRBJ1-6, with 7 bases that match TRBD1. Sample: peripheral blood. The receptor was isolated from a human donor in a cohort sampled during active COVID-19. The CDR3 region is CASREGAQHNSPLHF. The CDR3 DNA reads as TGCGCCAGCAGGGAGGGGGCGCAGCATAATTCACCCCTCCACTTT.